These T cell receptor beta chains were read from a single sample in a study of OX40 agonist ivuxolimab in advanced cancers. TCRdb keeps only in-frame clones here, not all; method: immunoSEQ multiplex PCR. The sample records 94,000 or so clones, approximately 80% being singletons. This sample comprised CD4+ or CD8+ T cells sorted from blood, obtained in a trial of the OX40 agonist ivuxolimab. These receptors were taken from an adult with an advanced solid tumor such as melanoma, head and neck, liver or kidney cancer. Each CDR3 is given with its conserved first and last residue. A D gene is named only where the DNA matches it firmly. Only some rows state a clone size, as once, few, many or a class for expanded clones.

-	TRBV19	TRBD1	TRBJ1-2	CASRRTGEEGYGYTF	TGTGCCAGTAGACGGACAGGGGAGGAAGGCTATGGCTACACCTTC
-	TRBV6-5	TRBD1	TRBJ2-4	CASSYRTGRDIQYF	TGTGCCAGCAGTTACAGGACAGGGCGGGACATTCAGTACTTC
-	TRBV4-3	-	TRBJ2-2	CASSQQSITGELFF	TGCGCCAGCAGCCAGCAAAGTATCACCGGGGAGCTGTTTTTT
-	TRBV5-1	-	TRBJ1-1	CASSLKTGEEAFF	TGCGCCAGCAGCTTAAAGACAGGTGAGGAAGCTTTCTTT
-	TRBV6-6	-	TRBJ2-3	CASTRVGSGDTQYF	TGTGCCAGCACCCGGGTGGGGTCGGGAGATACGCAGTATTTT
-	TRBV9	-	TRBJ1-1	CASSLGHQNTEAFF	TGTGCCAGCAGCTTGGGACATCAGAACACTGAAGCTTTCTTT
-	TRBV6-5	TRBD1	TRBJ1-5	CASSVRDRGQPQHF	TGTGCCAGCAGTGTCCGGGACAGAGGGCAGCCCCAGCATTTT
-	TRBV9	TRBD2	TRBJ2-1	CASSVGRAGRDEQFF	TGTGCCAGCAGCGTAGGTCGGGCAGGGAGGGATGAGCAGTTCTTC
once	TRBV29-1	-	TRBJ2-7	CSVVARGRYEQYF	TGCAGCGTTGTAGCTAGGGGGAGGTACGAGCAGTACTTC
-	TRBV25-1	-	TRBJ1-1	CASNGGIGITEAFF	TGTGCCAGCAATGGGGGGATTGGGATCACTGAAGCTTTCTTT
-	TRBV30	-	TRBJ1-3	CAWSVRGSGLGNTIYF	TGTGCCTGGAGTGTAAGGGGGTCCGGTTTGGGAAACACCATATATTTT
-	TRBV5-1	-	TRBJ2-7	CASSSPGGTAAYEQYF	TGCGCCAGCAGCTCTCCCGGAGGGACAGCCGCCTACGAGCAGTACTTC
-	TRBV7-8	-	TRBJ2-3	CASSFWEGTDTQYF	TGTGCCAGCAGCTTTTGGGAAGGGACAGATACGCAGTATTTT
-	TRBV12-5	-	TRBJ2-3	CASGLVVTLTDTQYF	TGTGCTAGTGGTTTGGTAGTCACCCTTACAGATACGCAGTATTTT
-	TRBV7-9	TRBD1	TRBJ2-5	CASSLDTGEETQYF	TGTGCCAGCAGCTTAGACACAGGGGAAGAGACCCAGTACTTC
-	TRBV10-3	-	TRBJ2-2	CAISGRGDTGELFF	TGTGCCATCAGTGGCCGAGGGGACACCGGGGAGCTGTTTTTT
-	TRBV29-1	-	TRBJ1-2	CSVEPGNYGYTF	TGCAGCGTTGAACCGGGCAACTATGGCTACACCTTC
-	TRBV19	TRBD1	TRBJ1-5	CASSNKGAVGNQPQHF	TGTGCCAGTAGTAATAAGGGGGCGGTTGGCAATCAGCCCCAGCATTTT
-	TRBV6-1	-	TRBJ1-2	CASSVAVYGYTF	TGTGCCAGCAGTGTGGCGGTCTATGGCTACACCTTC
-	TRBV7-3	TRBD1	TRBJ1-1	CASSLTGGTEAFF	TGTGCCAGCAGCCTCACAGGGGGCACTGAAGCTTTCTTT
-	TRBV9	TRBD1	TRBJ1-4	CASSVGIGGGSNEKLFF	TGTGCCAGCAGCGTAGGAATAGGGGGCGGGAGTAATGAAAAACTGTTTTTT
-	TRBV7-8	-	TRBJ1-3	CASSLEVGASSGNTIYF	TGTGCCAGCAGCCTCGAGGTGGGGGCCTCCTCTGGAAACACCATATATTTT
once	TRBV19	-	TRBJ1-1	CASSIDTESAAFF	TGTGCCAGTAGTATAGATACAGAGTCTGCAGCTTTCTTT
-	TRBV5-1	-	TRBJ1-2	CASSLELNYGYTF	TGCGCCAGCAGCTTGGAACTTAACTATGGCTACACCTTC
-	TRBV19	TRBD2	TRBJ2-1	CASSIEGSGRALSYNEQFF	TGTGCCAGTAGTATAGAAGGGAGCGGGAGGGCCTTGTCGTACAATGAGCAGTTCTTC
-	TRBV6-5	-	TRBJ2-3	CASSYRTLTDTQYF	TGTGCCAGCAGTTACCGGACTCTCACAGATACGCAGTATTTT
once	TRBV7-2	-	TRBJ2-5	CASSLGGPGETQYF	TGTGCCAGCAGCCTCGGGGGGCCCGGGGAGACCCAGTACTTC
-	TRBV19	-	TRBJ1-5	CASSIQGLQKGNQPQHF	TGTGCCAGTAGTATCCAAGGCCTCCAGAAAGGCAATCAGCCCCAGCATTTT
-	TRBV5-1	-	TRBJ1-3	CASSLEDSGNTIYF	TGCGCCAGCAGCTTGGAGGACTCTGGAAACACCATATATTTT
-	TRBV7-6	-	TRBJ1-1	CASSLESVNTEAFF	TGTGCCAGCAGCTTAGAATCGGTGAACACTGAAGCTTTCTTT
-	TRBV5-6	-	TRBJ1-2	CASSSNPTQGNGYTF	TGTGCCAGCAGCTCGAACCCCACCCAGGGGAATGGCTACACCTTC
once	TRBV7-2	-	TRBJ1-2	CASSVGRLNYGYTF	TGTGCCAGCAGCGTGGGACGGCTGAACTATGGCTACACCTTC
-	TRBV5-1	-	TRBJ1-1	CASSPRGNTEAFF	TGCGCCAGCAGCCCCCGGGGGAACACTGAAGCTTTCTTT
-	TRBV27	TRBD2	TRBJ2-7	CASSSSSGGTYEQYF	TGTGCCAGCAGTTCATCTAGCGGGGGAACCTACGAGCAGTACTTC
-	TRBV10-2	-	TRBJ1-2	CASSGVAGYTF	TGCGCCAGCAGTGGAGTGGCCGGCTACACCTTC
-	TRBV7-9	-	TRBJ2-7	CASSPRQNYEQYF	TGTGCCAGCAGCCCCCGACAGAACTACGAGCAGTACTTC
-	TRBV7-8	-	TRBJ2-3	CASSLGPRHSGTDTQYF	TGTGCCAGCAGCCTTGGGCCCCGGCATAGCGGAACAGATACGCAGTATTTT